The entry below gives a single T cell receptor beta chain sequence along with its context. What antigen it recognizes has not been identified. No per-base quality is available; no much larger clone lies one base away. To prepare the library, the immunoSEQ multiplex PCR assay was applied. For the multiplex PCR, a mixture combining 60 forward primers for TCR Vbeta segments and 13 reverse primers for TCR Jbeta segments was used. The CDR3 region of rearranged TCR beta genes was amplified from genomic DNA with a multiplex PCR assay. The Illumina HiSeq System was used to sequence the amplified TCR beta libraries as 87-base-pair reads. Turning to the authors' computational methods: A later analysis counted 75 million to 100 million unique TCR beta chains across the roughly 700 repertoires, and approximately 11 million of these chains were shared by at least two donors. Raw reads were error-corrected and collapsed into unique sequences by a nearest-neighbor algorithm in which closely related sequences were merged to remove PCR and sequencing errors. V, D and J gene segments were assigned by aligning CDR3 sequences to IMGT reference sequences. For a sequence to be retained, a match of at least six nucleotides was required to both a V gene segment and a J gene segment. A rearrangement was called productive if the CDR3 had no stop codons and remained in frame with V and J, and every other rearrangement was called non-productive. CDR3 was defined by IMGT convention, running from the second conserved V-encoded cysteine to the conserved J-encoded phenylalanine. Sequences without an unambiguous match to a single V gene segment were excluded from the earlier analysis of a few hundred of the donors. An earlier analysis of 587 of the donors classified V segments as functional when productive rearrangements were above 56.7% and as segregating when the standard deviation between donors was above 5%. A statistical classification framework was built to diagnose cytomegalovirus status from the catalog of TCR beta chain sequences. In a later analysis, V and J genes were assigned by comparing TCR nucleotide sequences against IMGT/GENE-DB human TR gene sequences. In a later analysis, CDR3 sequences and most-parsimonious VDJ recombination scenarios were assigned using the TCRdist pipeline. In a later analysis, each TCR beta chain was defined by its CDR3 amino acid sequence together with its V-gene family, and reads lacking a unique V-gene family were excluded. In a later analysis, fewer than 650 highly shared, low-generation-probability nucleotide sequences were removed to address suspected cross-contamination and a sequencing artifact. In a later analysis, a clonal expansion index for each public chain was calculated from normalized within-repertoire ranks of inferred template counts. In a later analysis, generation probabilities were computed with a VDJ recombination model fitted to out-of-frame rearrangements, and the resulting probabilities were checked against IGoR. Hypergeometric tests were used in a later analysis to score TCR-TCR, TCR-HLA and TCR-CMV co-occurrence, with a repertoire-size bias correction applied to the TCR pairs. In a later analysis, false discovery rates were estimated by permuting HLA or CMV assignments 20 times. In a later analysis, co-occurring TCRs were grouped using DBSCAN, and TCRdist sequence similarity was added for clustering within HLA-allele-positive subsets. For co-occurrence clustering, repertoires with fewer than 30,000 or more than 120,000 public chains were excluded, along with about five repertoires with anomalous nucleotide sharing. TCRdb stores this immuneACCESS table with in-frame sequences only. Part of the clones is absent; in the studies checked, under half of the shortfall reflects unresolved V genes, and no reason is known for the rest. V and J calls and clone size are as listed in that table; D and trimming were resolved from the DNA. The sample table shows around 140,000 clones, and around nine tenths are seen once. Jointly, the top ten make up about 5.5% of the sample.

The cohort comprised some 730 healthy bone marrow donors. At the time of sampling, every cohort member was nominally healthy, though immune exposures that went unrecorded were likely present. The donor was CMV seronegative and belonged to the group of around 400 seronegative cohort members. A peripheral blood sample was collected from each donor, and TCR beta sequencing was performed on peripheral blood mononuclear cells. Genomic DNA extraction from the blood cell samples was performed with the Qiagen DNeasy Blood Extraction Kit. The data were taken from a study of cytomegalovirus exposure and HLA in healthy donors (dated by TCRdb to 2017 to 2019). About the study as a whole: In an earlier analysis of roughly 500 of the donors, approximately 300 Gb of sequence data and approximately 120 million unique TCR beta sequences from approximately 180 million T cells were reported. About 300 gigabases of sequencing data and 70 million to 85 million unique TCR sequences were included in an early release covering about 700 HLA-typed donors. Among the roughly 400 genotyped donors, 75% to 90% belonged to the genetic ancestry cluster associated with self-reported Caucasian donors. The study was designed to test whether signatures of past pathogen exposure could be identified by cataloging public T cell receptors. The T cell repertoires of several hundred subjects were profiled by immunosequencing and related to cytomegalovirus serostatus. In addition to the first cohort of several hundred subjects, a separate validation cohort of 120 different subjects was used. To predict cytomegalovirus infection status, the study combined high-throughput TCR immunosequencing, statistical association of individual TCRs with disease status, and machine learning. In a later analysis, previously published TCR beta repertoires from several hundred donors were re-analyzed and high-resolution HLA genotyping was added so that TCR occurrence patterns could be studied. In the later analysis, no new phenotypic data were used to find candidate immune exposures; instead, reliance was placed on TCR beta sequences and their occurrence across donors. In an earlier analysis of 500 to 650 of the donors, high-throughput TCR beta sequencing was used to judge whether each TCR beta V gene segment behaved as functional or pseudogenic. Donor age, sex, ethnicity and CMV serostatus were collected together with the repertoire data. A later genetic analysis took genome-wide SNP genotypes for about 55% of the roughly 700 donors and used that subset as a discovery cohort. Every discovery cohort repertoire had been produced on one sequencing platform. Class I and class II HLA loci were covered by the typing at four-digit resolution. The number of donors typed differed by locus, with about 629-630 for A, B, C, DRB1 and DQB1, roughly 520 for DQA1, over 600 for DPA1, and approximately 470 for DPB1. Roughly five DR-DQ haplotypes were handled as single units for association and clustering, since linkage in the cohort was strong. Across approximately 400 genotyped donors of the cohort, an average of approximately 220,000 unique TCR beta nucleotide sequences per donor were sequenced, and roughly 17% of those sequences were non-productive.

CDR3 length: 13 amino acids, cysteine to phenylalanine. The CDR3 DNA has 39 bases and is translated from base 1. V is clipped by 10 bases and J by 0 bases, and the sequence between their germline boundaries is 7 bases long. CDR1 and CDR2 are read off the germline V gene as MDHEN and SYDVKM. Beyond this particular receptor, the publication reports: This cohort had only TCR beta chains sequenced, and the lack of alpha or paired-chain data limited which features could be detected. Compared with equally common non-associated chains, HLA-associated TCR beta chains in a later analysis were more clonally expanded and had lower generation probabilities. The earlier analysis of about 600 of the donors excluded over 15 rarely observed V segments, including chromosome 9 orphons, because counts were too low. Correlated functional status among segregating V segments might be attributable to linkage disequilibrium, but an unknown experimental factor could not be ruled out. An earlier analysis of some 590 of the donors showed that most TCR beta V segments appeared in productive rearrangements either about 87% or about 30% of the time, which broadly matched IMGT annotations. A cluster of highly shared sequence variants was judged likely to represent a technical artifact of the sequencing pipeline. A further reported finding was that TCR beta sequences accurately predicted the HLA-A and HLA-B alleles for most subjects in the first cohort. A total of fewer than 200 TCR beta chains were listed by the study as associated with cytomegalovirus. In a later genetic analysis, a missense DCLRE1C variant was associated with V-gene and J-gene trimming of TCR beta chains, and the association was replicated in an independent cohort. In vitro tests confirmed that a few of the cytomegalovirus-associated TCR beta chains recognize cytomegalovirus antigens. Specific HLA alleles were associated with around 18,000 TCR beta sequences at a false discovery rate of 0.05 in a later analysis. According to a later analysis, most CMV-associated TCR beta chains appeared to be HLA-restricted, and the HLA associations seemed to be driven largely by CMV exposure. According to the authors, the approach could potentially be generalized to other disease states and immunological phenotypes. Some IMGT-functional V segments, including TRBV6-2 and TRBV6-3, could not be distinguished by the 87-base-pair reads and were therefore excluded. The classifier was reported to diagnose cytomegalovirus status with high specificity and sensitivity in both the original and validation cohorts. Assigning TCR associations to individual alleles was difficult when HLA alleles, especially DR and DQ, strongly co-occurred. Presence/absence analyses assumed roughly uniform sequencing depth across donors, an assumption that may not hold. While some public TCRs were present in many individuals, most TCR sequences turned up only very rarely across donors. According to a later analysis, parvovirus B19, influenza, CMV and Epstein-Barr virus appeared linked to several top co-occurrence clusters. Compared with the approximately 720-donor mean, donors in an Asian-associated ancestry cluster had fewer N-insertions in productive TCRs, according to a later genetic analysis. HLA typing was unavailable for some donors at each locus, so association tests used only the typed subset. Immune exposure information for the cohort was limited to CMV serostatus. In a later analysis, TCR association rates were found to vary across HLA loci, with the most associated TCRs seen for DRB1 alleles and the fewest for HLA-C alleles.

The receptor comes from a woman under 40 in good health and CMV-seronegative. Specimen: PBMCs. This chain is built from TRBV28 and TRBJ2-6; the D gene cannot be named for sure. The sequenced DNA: TGTGCCACCTACCGCTCTGGGGCCAACGTCCTGACTTTC. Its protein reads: CATYRSGANVLTF.